Shown below are 28 T cell receptor beta chains from a single sample sequenced in a study of blood T cell repertoires in COVID-19. Profiled with immunoSEQ multiplex PCR; TCRdb holds only in-frame clones, not every one. The sample holds 200,000 to 300,000 clones, approximately 90% seen once. The sample consisted of PBMCs or T cells enriched from blood (not recorded which). These receptors were taken from a man aged 45-65 years who had been exposed to COVID-19.

The chain has TRBV30 and TRBJ1-5; D unclear. Germline V lookup: CDR1 GTSNPN, CDR2 SVGIG (reference sequence). Trimming removed 1 base from V and 6 bases from J, with 10 bases in between. This CDR3 contains 13 residues. This CDR3 is CAWSGSSLQPQHF. The CDR3 nucleotides read TGTGCCTGGAGTGGAAGTAGCCTTCAGCCCCAGCATTTT.

The V and J genes are TRBV9 and TRBJ2-3, with D possibly being TRBD2 (6 bases). The V and J ends lost 0 bases and 3 bases respectively, with 11 bases between them. This CDR3 spans 15 amino acids. The germline V gene encodes CDR1 SGDLS and CDR2 YYNGEE. CDR3 sequence: CASSVAPSGTDTQYF. For the CDR3, the DNA is TGTGCCAGCAGCGTAGCTCCCAGCGGGACAGATACGCAGTATTTT.

J is TRBJ1-4 and V is TRBV19; 8 bases are a match to TRBD1. CDR3 length equals 16 residues. Losses at the gene ends were 4 bases for V and 8 bases for J; bases not matched to a gene: 12. CDR1 LNHDA and CDR2 SQIVND come from the germline V gene (reference sequence). The CDR3 region is CASSKWGDRGEEKLFF. The DNA of the CDR3 is TGTGCCAGTAGTAAGTGGGGTGACAGGGGCGAAGAAAAACTGTTTTTT.

This chain joins TRBV3-1 (or the pseudogene TRBV3-2) and TRBJ2-7; 7 bases fit TRBD1. The trim removed 4 bases at V and 2 bases at J, leaving 2 bases unmatched. The germline gives CDR1 LGHDT, CDR2 YNNKEL (reference sequence). The CDR3 loop spans 13 amino acids. In DNA form, the CDR3 reads TGTGCCAGCAGCCGGGGACAGACCTACGAGCAGTACTTC. Its translation is CASSRGQTYEQYF.

This clone was detected only once. DNA for the CDR3: TGTGCCAGCAGCTTGCTCCGCGGTAATGAAAAACTGTTTTTT. Its protein is CASSLLRGNEKLFF. The rearrangement uses TRBV28 and TRBJ1-4, with D uncertain. This CDR3 is built from 14 residues. Trimming took 6 bases from V and 4 from J, leaving 12 bases between them. The germline V gene has CDR1 MDHEN and CDR2 SYDVKM.

This chain joins TRBV6-4 and TRBJ2-1; possible D gene TRBD2, 6 bases. Looked up from germline, CDR1 is MRHNA and CDR2 is SNTAGT. The CDR3 length is 13 residues. Trimming removed 7 bases from V and 10 bases from J, with 17 bases in between. The chain's CDR3 is CASTPSGEGEQFF. CDR3 nucleotide sequence: TGTGCCAGCACCCCTTCGGGGGAAGGGGAGCAGTTCTTC.

The rearrangement uses TRBV5-1 and TRBJ2-3, with 14 bases lining up with TRBD2. J was trimmed by 5 bases and V by 7 bases; bases with no gene match: 3. In germline, CDR1 is SGHRS, CDR2 YFSETQ. CDR3 length equals 14 residues. The CDR3 nucleotides are TGCGCCAGCGCGACTAGCGGGGGGGAAGATACGCAGTATTTT. It is translated as CASATSGGEDTQYF. Complete variable domain (other parts from reference TRBV5-1 and TRBJ2-3): KAGVTQTPRYLIKTRGQQVTLSCSPISGHRSVSWYQQTPGQGLQFLFEYFSETQRNKGNFPGRFSGRQFSNSRSEMNVSTLELGDSALYLCASATSGGEDTQYFGPGTRLTVL.

The V and J genes are TRBV7-2 and TRBJ1-6; TRBD1 is a possible D gene (6 bases). This CDR3 is 16 amino acids long. Trimming removed 1 base from V and 9 bases from J, with 16 bases in between. Germline loops: CDR1 SGHTA, CDR2 FQGNSA. The CDR3 DNA sequence: TGTGCCAGCAGCTTAGTTGGCGGGGGCGCTGGTTCACCCCTCCACTTT. It translates to CASSLVGGGAGSPLHF.

The chain combines TRBV9 with TRBJ2-3; no clear D gene. V lost 0 bases, J lost 0 bases, and 5 bases lay in between. The germline V gene encodes CDR1 SGDLS and CDR2 YYNGEE. This CDR3 has 14 residues. The CDR3 loop reads CASSVDRSTDTQYF. CDR3 bases: TGTGCCAGCAGCGTAGATAGAAGCACAGATACGCAGTATTTT.

The gene calls are TRBV6-5 and TRBJ1-2, with D tentatively TRBD1 (5 bases). The CDR3 spans 14 residues. V gave up 2 bases and J gave up 4 bases, with 11 bases separating them. Germline V CDR1 and CDR2: MNHEY, SVGAGI. DNA for the CDR3: TGTGCCAGCAGTTACGACCAGGGAGGCTATGGCTACACCTTC. Translation: CASSYDQGGYGYTF.

This rearrangement joins TRBV24-1 to TRBJ2-1; no definite D call. V shed 1 base and J shed 2 bases, with 8 bases lying between them. This CDR3 comprises 15 residues. Looked up from germline, CDR1 is KGHDR and CDR2 is SFDVKD. The CDR3 reads CATSDFTSPYNEQFF. The CDR3 DNA follows: TGTGCCACCAGTGATTTCACTTCACCCTACAATGAGCAGTTCTTC.

This clone came up once. V gene TRBV18 combines with J gene TRBJ1-5; D is undetermined. The CDR3 loop spans 14 amino acids. Germline CDR1 is KGHSH and CDR2 is LQKENI. Trimming took 5 bases from V and 5 from J, leaving 13 bases between them. The CDR3 protein is CASSILAADQPQHF. Written as DNA, the CDR3 is TGTGCCAGCTCAATCCTAGCGGCAGATCAGCCCCAGCATTTT.

The chain links TRBV7-3 to TRBJ2-5; D perhaps matches TRBD2 (6 bases). Deletions cut 2 bases from V and 3 bases from J, with 13 bases between. From germline, CDR1 is SGHTA and CDR2 FQGTGA. This CDR3 is built from 15 residues. CDR3 DNA: TGTGCCAGCAGCTTACAGCTCCGCGGGGAAGAGACCCAGTACTTC. Translation gives CASSLQLRGEETQYF.

The gene calls are TRBV25-1 and TRBJ2-7; D is possibly TRBD1 (7 bases). The CDR3 covers 13 residues. The V and J ends lost 7 bases and 5 bases respectively, with 15 bases between them. CDR1 and CDR2 from the germline V gene are MGHDK and SYGVNS. CDR3 in DNA: TGTGCCAGCATTTGCGGGACAGCCCACGAGCAGTACTTC. As protein: CASICGTAHEQYF.

The V gene is TRBV6-5, the J gene TRBJ1-4, with 11 nucleotides matching TRBD1. V trimming: 5 bases; J trimming: 7 bases; junction bases outside the gene matches: 6. The germline gives CDR1 MNHEY, CDR2 SVGAGI. The CDR3 length is 15 residues. CDR3: CASSQWTGGGEKLFF. Written as DNA, the CDR3 is TGTGCCAGCAGTCAGTGGACAGGGGGCGGTGAAAAACTGTTTTTT.

V and J are TRBV11-2 and TRBJ1-1; perhaps TRBD1 as D (6 bases). Germline values: CDR1 SGHAT, CDR2 FQNNGV. This CDR3 region has 18 residues. The V gene lost 2 bases and the J gene lost 0 bases, with 19 bases spanning the gap. The CDR3 coding sequence is TGTGCCAGCAGCTTACGGGGGGCCAGCTTTAAACTGAACACTGAAGCTTTCTTT. Protein product: CASSLRGASFKLNTEAFF.

This clone appeared a single time. The genes are TRBV6-5 and TRBJ1-1; the match to TRBD1 covers 8 bases. The length of the CDR3 is 11 residues. Per germline, CDR1 MNHEY and CDR2 SVGAGI. Losses at the gene ends were 6 bases for V and 7 bases for J; bases not matched to a gene: 1. CDR3 sequence: CASRQGVEAFF. The DNA of the CDR3 is TGTGCCAGCAGACAGGGGGTTGAAGCTTTCTTT.

This chain uses TRBV13 with TRBJ2-7; 8 bases are shared with TRBD2. Trimming took 4 bases from V and 2 from J; bases not matched to a gene: 7. Germline V gene lookup returns CDR1 PRHDT and CDR2 FYEKMQ (reference sequence). The CDR3 is 15 residues long. DNA of the CDR3: TGTGCCAGCAGCTCGAGCGGGAGTGGTCCCTACGAGCAGTACGTC. It yields the protein CASSSSGSGPYEQYV.

The chain is built from TRBV11-2 and TRBJ1-1; D is undetermined. This CDR3 comprises 15 residues. Trimming removed 4 bases from V and 3 bases from J, with 15 bases in between. Per germline, CDR1 SGHAT and CDR2 FQNNGV. Written as DNA, the CDR3 is TGTGCCAGCAGCTCCGCTCAGAGGGCCGACACTGAAGCTTTCTTT. Amino acid sequence: CASSSAQRADTEAFF.

J is TRBJ1-4 and V is TRBV7-8; TRBD1 is a possible D gene (6 bases). Germline V lookup: CDR1 SGHVS, CDR2 FQNEAQ. This CDR3 has 16 residues. Trimming stripped 4 bases from V and 0 bases from J, with 12 bases between. CDR3 nucleotides: TGTGCCAGCAGCTCCCAGGGGATACCAACTAATGAAAAACTGTTTTTT. Its translation is CASSSQGIPTNEKLFF.

V is TRBV7-3 and J is TRBJ2-3; possibly TRBD2 for D (6 bases). Per germline, CDR1 SGHTA and CDR2 FQGTGA. The CDR3 length is 15 residues. The V and J ends lost 4 bases and 1 base respectively, with 12 bases between them. The CDR3 nucleotides are TGTGCCAGCAGCTCCCCCGGGAGAGGCACAGATACGCAGTATTTT. Its protein product is CASSSPGRGTDTQYF.

The genes are TRBV20-1 and TRBJ2-1; a possible D gene is TRBD2 (6 bases). V was shortened by 3 bases and J by 12 bases, with 9 bases between the two germline ends. Germline-derived CDR1 and CDR2 are DFQATT and SNEGSKA (reference sequence). The CDR3 has 10 residues. This CDR3 reads CSARAGRQFF. CDR3 sequence (DNA): TGCAGTGCTAGGGCGGGGCGGCAGTTCTTC.

The DNA of the CDR3 is TGTGCCAGCAGCTTACGGGCGGGGCAGCCCCAGCATTTT. It specifies CASSLRAGQPQHF. This chain uses TRBV11-2 with TRBJ1-5; D is ambiguous. V was clipped by 2 bases and J by 7 bases, with 9 bases between them. This CDR3 comprises 13 residues. Germline loops: CDR1 SGHAT, CDR2 FQNNGV.

The V and J genes are TRBV6-5 and TRBJ1-2, with 8 bases identical to TRBD1. This CDR3 contains 15 residues. Germline V gene sequence: CDR1 MNHEY, CDR2 SVGAGI. J was trimmed by 4 bases and V by 4 bases; bases with no gene match: 8. The CDR3 DNA reads TGTGCCAGCAGTTTTAACGACAGGGGCGGCTATGGCTACACCTTC. Protein: CASSFNDRGGYGYTF.

This rearrangement joins TRBV9 to TRBJ2-7; D remains unclear. Germline loops: CDR1 SGDLS, CDR2 YYNGEE. Trimming stripped 0 bases from V and 3 bases from J, with 7 bases between. This CDR3 contains 13 residues. The CDR3 here is CASSVDGGYEQYF. Written as DNA, the CDR3 is TGTGCCAGCAGCGTAGACGGCGGCTACGAGCAGTACTTC.

This clone was counted a single time. This sequence joins TRBV9 and TRBJ1-2, with D possibly matching TRBD1 (5 bases). Deletions cut 6 bases from V and 4 bases from J, with 13 bases between. CDR3 length equals 13 residues. Per the germline V gene, CDR1 is SGDLS and CDR2 is YYNGEE. The CDR3 DNA reads as TGTGCCAGCACCTCGGGGGGTACCTATGGCTACACCTTC. It codes for CASTSGGTYGYTF.

The chain links TRBV6-5 to TRBJ2-3; TRBD1 aligns across 10 bases. The V segment lost 5 bases and the J segment 6 bases; nucleotides outside the gene matches: 8. This CDR3 has 15 residues. Looked up from germline, CDR1 is MNHEY and CDR2 is SVGAGI. As DNA, the CDR3 is TGTGCCAGCAGTCAAAGACAGGGGGCGCAGGATACGCAGTATTTT. Its protein product is CASSQRQGAQDTQYF.

The rearrangement joins TRBV7-8 to TRBJ2-1; 13 bases agree with TRBD2. Germline lookup yields CDR1 SGHVS and CDR2 FQNEAQ. The J segment lost 7 bases and the V segment lost 2 bases, leaving 2 bases of the junction unmatched. The CDR3 consists of 15 residues. The CDR3 is CASSLILAGGNEQFF. The CDR3 DNA reads as TGTGCCAGCAGCTTAATACTAGCGGGGGGGAATGAGCAGTTCTTC. Full variable domain (remainder filled in from reference TRBV7-8 and TRBJ2-1): GAGVSQSPRYKVAKRGQDVALRCDPISGHVSLFWYQQALGQGPEFLTYFQNEAQLDKSGLPSDRFFAERPEGSVSTLKIQRTQQEDSAVYLCASSLILAGGNEQFFGPGTRLTVL.